This TCR beta chain is from a study of cytomegalovirus exposure and HLA in healthy donors. Study information: Findings of an earlier analysis included about 120 million unique TCR beta sequences from roughly 180 million T cells. General observations from the study: Being productive about 87% or about 30% of the time was typical of most TCR beta V segments in an earlier analysis.

Vbeta (60) and Jbeta (13) primers were used in the PCR. Some clones are missing from TCRdb's copy, which holds only in-frame ones; the method was immunoSEQ multiplex PCR. The table records under 250,000 clones, more than 75% of them present only once. The CDR3 extends over 15 amino acids. Germline V gene sequence: CDR1 SEHNR, CDR2 FQNEAQ (reference sequence). V lost 5 bases and J 1 base, leaving 13 bases between the germline ends. With respect to this clone: What it binds is not known.

The source is a male donor in good health and CMV-seronegative. The chain joins TRBV7-9 to TRBJ2-3; possibly TRBD2 for D (6 bases). The sample comprised PBMCs. This CDR3 reads CASSSPGLGTDTQYF. The DNA of the CDR3 is TGTGCCAGCAGCAGTCCGGGACTCGGCACAGATACGCAGTATTTT.